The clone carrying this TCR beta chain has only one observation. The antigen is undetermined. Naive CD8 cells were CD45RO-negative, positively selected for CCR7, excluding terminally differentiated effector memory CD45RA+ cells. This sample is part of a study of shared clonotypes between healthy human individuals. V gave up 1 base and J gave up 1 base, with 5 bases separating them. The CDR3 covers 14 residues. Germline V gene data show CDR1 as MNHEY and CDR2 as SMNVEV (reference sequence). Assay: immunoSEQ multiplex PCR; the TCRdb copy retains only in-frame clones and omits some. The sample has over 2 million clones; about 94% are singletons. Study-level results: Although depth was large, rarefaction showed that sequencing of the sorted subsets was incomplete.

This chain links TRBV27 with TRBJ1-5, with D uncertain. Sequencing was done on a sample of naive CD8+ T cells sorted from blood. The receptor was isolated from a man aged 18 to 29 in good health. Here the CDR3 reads CASSLYRSNQPQHF. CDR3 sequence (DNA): TGTGCCAGCAGTTTATACAGAAGCAATCAGCCCCAGCATTTT.